One T cell receptor (beta chain) is described in this entry. Sequencing involved patients with CD8+CD57+ cell expansion previously shown by flow cytometry. CDR3 and TCR beta VDJ profiling relied on a genomic DNA template. TCRdb itself ran the reads through MiXCR, one entry per CDR3 protein. Of roughly 93,000 distinct CDR3 sequences detected, around 70% appear once; the ten largest clones hold 55% to 65%. The CDR3 is 10 residues long. Germline assignment: CDR1 DFQATT and CDR2 SNEGSKA (reference sequence). The V end was cut by 7 bases, the J end by 5 bases, with 9 bases between. The source of the sample is a study of CD8+CD57+ T cells in acquired aplastic anemia. Study summary: CD4+ and CD8+ cells, once sorted, gave DNA averaging 3.2 ug.

The specimen sequenced was sorted CD4+, CD8+, or CD8+CD57+ T cells (not recorded which) from PBMCs. The sequence was obtained from a human donor with aplastic anemia. This chain links TRBV20-1 with TRBJ2-7; D ambiguous. CDR3 sequence reads: CSVLRDEQYF. The CDR3 DNA is TGCAGTGTCCTAAGGGACGAGCAGTACTTC.